The T cell receptor beta chain described here comes from a study of T cell changes during pregnancy in multiple sclerosis (dated by TCRdb to the late 2010s). Study-level background: In women with multiple sclerosis, the researchers looked at how the T cell repertoire shifted as pregnancy progressed.

As concerns this clone: Its antigen specificity is not known. No much larger clone exists at a distance of one base, and base qualities are not known.

Libraries were made using the immunoSEQ multiplex PCR assay. TCRdb took over this immuneACCESS table, retaining in-frame rearrangements with V and J assigned. Such tables are incomplete; in checked studies, under half of the missing clones stem from an unresolved V gene, and the remainder is unexplained. The table for this sample lists about 57,000 clones; over 75% of them were counted only once. 1.8% of the sample belongs to the ten largest clones. Source: peripheral blood, taken after pregnancy. The source of this sequence is a female donor with multiple sclerosis, enrolled in a pregnancy study.

The sequenced DNA is TGTGCCAGCAGCCTCAGAACGAACACCGGGGAGCTGTTTTTT. Its product reads: CASSLRTNTGELFF. The chain is made from TRBV9 and TRBJ2-2, with no D gene named confidently. The CDR3 numbers 14 residues from cysteine through phenylalanine. CDR3 DNA only is kept here, 42 bases in frame from base 1. From the germline V gene, CDR1 is SGDLS and CDR2 is YYNGEE. Relative to germline, V is 4 bases shorter and J is 0 bases shorter, with 7 bases between their ends.